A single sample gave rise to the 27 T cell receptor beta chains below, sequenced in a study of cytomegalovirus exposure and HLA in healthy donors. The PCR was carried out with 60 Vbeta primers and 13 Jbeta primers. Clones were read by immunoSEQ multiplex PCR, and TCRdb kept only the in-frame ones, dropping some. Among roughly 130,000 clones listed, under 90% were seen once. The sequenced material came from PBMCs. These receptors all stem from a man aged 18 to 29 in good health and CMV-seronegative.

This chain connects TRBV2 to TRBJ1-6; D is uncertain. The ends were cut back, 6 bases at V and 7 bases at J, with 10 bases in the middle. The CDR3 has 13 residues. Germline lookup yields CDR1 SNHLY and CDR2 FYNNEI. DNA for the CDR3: TGTGCCAGCAGCGAGGTGAAGAATTCACCCCTCCACTTT. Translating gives CASSEVKNSPLHF.

CDR3 residues: CASSVAGGVKQDTQYF. In DNA, the CDR3 is TGTGCCAGCAGCGTAGCGGGCGGGGTTAAGCAAGATACGCAGTATTTT. The chain uses TRBV9 and TRBJ2-3; possibly TRBD2 for D (6 bases). This CDR3 has 16 residues. In germline, CDR1 is SGDLS, CDR2 YYNGEE. Trimming removed 0 bases at V and 5 bases at J, with 16 bases between.

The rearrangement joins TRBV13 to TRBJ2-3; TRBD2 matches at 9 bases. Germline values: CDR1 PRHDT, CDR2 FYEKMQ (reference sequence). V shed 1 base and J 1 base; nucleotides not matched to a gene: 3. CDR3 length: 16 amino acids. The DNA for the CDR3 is TGTGCCAGCAGCTTAGCAGCGGGGGGCCGCACAGATACGCAGTATTTT. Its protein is CASSLAAGGRTDTQYF.

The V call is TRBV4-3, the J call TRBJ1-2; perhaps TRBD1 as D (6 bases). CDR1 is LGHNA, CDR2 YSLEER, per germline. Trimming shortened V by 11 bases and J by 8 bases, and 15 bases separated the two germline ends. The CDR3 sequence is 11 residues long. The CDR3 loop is CASQGYEGYTF. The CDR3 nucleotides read TGCGCCTCCCAGGGGTATGAGGGCTACACCTTC.

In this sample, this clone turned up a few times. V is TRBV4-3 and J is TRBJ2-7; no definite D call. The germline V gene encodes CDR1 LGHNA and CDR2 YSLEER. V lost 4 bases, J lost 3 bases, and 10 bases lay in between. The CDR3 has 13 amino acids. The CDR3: CASSPNPGYEQYF. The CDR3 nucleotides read TGCGCCAGCAGCCCGAACCCGGGCTACGAGCAGTACTTC.

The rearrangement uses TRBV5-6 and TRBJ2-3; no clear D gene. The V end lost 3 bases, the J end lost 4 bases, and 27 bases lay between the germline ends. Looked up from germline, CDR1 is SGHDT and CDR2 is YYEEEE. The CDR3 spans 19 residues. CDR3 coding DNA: TGTGCCAGCAGCTCCATATTTGGTTTAAGCCGAGTGTCTCCAGATACGCAGTATTTT. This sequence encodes CASSSIFGLSRVSPDTQYF.

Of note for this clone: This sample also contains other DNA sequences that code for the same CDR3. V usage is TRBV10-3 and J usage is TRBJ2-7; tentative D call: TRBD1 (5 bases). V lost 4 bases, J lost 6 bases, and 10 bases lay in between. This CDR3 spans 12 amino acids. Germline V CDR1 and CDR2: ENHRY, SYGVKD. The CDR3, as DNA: TGTGCCATCAGTGTTGCGACAGCCGAGCAGTACTTC. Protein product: CAISVATAEQYF.

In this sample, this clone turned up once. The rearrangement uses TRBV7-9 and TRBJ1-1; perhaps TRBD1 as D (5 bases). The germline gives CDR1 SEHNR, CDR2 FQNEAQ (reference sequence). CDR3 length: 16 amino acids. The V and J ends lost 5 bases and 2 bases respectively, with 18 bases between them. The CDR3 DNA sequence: TGTGCCAGCAGCCCCTCGGGGGGGGTGGTAAACACTGAAGCTTTCTTT. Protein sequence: CASSPSGGVVNTEAFF.

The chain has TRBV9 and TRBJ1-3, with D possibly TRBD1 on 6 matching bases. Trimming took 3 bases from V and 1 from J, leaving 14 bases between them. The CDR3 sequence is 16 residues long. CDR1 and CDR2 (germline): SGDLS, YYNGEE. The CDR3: CASSAVTGLSGNTIYF. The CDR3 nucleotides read TGTGCCAGCAGCGCCGTGACAGGACTTTCTGGAAACACCATATATTTT.

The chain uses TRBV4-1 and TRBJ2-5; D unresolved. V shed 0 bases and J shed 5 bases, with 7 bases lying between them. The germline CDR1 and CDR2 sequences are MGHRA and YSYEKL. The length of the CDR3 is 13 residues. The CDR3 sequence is CASSQDDLETQYF. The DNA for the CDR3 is TGCGCCAGCAGCCAAGATGACTTGGAGACCCAGTACTTC.

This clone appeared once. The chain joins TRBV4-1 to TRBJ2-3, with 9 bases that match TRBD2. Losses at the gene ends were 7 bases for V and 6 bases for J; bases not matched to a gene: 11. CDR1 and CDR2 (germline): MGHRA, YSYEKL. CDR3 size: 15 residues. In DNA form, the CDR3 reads TGCGCCAGCACCATCCCGGGACTAGCAACTGATACGCAGTATTTT. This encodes CASTIPGLATDTQYF.

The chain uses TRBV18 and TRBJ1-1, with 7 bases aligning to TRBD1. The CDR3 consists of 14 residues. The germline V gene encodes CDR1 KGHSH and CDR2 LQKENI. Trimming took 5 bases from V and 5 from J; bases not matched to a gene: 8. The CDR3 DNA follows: TGTGCCAGCTCAGATGGACAGGCTGCTACTGAAGCTTTCTTT. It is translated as CASSDGQAATEAFF. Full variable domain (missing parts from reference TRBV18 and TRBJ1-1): NAGVMQNPRHLVRRRGQEARLRCSPMKGHSHVYWYRQLPEEGLKFMVYLQKENIIDESGMPKERFSAEFPKEGPSILRIQQVVRGDSAAYFCASSDGQAATEAFFGQGTRLTVV.

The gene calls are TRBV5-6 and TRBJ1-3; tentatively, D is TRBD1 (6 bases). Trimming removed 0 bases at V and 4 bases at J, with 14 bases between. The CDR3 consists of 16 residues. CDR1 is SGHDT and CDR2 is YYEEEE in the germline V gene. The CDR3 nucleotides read TGTGCCAGCAGCTTGGTGGCAGGGGTATCCGGAAACACCATATATTTT. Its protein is CASSLVAGVSGNTIYF.

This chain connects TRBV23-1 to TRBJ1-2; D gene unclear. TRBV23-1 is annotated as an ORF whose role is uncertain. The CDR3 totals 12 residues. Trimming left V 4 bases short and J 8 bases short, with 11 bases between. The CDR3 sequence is CASSLPRSGYTF. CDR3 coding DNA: TGCGCCAGCAGTCTTCCCAGATCCGGCTACACCTTC.

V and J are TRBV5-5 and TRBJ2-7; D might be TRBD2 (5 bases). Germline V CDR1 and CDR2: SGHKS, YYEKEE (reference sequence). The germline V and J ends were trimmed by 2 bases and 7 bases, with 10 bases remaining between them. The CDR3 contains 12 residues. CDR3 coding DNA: TGTGCCAGCAGCTTTCAGAGGGATGAGCAGTACTTC. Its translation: CASSFQRDEQYF.

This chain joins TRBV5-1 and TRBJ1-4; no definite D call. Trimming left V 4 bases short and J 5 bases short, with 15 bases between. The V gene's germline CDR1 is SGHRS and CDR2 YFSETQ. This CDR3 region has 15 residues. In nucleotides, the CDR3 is TGCGCCAGCAGCCCGGTGGAGGCGATCAATGAAAAACTGTTTTTT. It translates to CASSPVEAINEKLFF.

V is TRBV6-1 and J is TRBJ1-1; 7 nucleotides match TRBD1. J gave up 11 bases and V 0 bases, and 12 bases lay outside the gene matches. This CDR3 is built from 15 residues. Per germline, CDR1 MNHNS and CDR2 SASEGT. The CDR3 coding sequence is TGTGCCAGCAGTGAAGCGCTTCAGGGACAGTCAGGCGCTTTCTTT. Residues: CASSEALQGQSGAFF.

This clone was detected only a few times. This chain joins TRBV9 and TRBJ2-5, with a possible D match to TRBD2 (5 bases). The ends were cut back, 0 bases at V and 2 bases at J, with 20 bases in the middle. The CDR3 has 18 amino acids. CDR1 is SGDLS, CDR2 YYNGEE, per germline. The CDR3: CASSVAAGGKMGQETQYF. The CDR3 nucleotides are TGTGCCAGCAGCGTAGCGGCAGGAGGAAAGATGGGGCAAGAGACCCAGTACTTC.

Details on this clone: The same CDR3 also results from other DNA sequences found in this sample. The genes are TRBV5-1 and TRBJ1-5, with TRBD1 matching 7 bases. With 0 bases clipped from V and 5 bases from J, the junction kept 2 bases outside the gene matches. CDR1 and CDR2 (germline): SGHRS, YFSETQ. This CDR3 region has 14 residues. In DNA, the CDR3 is TGCGCCAGCAGCTTGGGGGACAGACATCAGCCCCAGCATTTT. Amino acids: CASSLGDRHQPQHF.

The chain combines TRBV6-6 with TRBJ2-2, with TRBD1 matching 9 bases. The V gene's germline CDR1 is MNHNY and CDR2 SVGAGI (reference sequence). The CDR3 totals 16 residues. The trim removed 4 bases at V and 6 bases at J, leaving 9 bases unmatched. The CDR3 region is CASSSLPGQGPGELFF. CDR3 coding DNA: TGTGCCAGCAGTTCCCTTCCGGGACAGGGTCCCGGGGAGCTGTTTTTT.

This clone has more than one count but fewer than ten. The CDR3 here is CASSGWQGGGGYTF. As DNA, the CDR3 is TGTGCCAGCAGCGGCTGGCAGGGAGGCGGTGGCTACACCTTC. The rearrangement uses TRBV7-2 and TRBJ1-2; tentatively, D is TRBD1 (5 bases). Germline assignment: CDR1 SGHTA and CDR2 FQGNSA. Trimming shortened V by 5 bases and J by 7 bases, and 17 bases separated the two germline ends. This CDR3 has 14 residues.

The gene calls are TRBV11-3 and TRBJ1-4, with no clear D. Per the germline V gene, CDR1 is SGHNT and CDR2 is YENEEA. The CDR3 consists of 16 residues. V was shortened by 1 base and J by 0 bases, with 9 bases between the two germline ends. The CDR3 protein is CASSLASVSTNEKLFF. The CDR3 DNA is TGTGCCAGCAGCTTAGCTTCGGTCTCAACTAATGAAAAACTGTTTTTT.

The chain's CDR3 is CASSLSQARVYGYTF. In nucleotides, the CDR3 is TGCGCCAGCAGTCTGTCCCAGGCCCGCGTCTATGGCTACACCTTC. V and J are TRBV5-1 and TRBJ1-2; D is uncertain. The CDR3 covers 15 residues. V lost 5 bases and J 4 bases, leaving 18 bases between the germline ends. Germline values: CDR1 SGHRS, CDR2 YFSETQ.

In DNA, the CDR3 is TGCGCCAGCAGCCACAACCGGGGGGTTAAACAGCCCAATCAGCCCCAGCATTTT. This codes for CASSHNRGVKQPNQPQHF. This chain uses TRBV4-3 with TRBJ1-5, with D possibly TRBD1 on 5 matching bases. CDR1 and CDR2 from the germline V gene are LGHNA and YSLEER. The CDR3 has 18 residues. V was trimmed by 3 bases and J by 3 bases, leaving 21 bases between them.

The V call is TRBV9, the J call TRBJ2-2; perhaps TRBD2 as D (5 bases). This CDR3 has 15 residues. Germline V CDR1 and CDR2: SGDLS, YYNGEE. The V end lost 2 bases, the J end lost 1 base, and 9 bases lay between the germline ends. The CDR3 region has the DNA TGTGCCAGCAGCGTCGGGATAGAGAACACCGGGGAGCTGTTTTTT. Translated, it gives CASSVGIENTGELFF.

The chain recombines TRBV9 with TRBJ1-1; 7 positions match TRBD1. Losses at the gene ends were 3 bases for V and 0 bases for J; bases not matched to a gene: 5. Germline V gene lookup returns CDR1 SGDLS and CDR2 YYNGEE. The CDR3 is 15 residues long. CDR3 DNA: TGTGCCAGCAGCGCCGGACAGGTTTTGAACACTGAAGCTTTCTTT. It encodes CASSAGQVLNTEAFF. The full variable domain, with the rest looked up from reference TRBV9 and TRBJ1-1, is DSGVTQTPKHLITATGQRVTLRCSPRSGDLSVYWYQQSLDQGLQFLIQYYNGEERAKGNILERFSAQQFPDLHSELNLSSLELGDSALYFCASSAGQVLNTEAFFGQGTRLTVV.

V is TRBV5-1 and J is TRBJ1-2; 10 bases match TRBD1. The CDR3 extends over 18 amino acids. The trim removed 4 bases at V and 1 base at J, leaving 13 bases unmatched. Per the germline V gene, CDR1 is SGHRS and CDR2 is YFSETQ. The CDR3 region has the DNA TGCGCCAGCAGCGGCCCCGGGACAGGGGAGCCTTTTAACTATGGCTACACCTTC. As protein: CASSGPGTGEPFNYGYTF.